These 30 T cell receptor beta chains came from one sample sequenced in a study of blood T cell repertoires in COVID-19 (dated by TCRdb to 2018 to 2020). The library was prepared using the immunoSEQ multiplex PCR assay. In its TCRdb copy, this immuneACCESS table keeps in-frame sequences only and misses some clones. Where compared with another copy, unresolved V genes explain less than half of these, and the others have no known cause. The sample has 100,000 to 130,000 clones on record, around 64% of them singletons. The ten largest clonotypes hold less than 2% of the sample. The source material was peripheral blood. The receptor source for this set is a middle-aged woman with acute or convalescent COVID-19.

This clone was picked up one time. The chain uses TRBV7-2 and TRBJ2-1; 9 nucleotides align to TRBD1. From germline, CDR1 is SGHTA and CDR2 FQGNSA. This CDR3 is built from 15 residues. The V and J ends lost 4 bases and 2 bases, in that order; junction bases with no gene match: 3. CDR3 loop: CASSSDRGAYNEQFF. The DNA for the CDR3 is TGTGCCAGCAGCTCGGACAGGGGAGCCTACAATGAGCAGTTCTTC.

This clone has more than one count but fewer than ten. The chain recombines TRBV7-9 with TRBJ2-3; 7 bases match TRBD2. Per the germline V gene, CDR1 is SEHNR and CDR2 is FQNEAQ (reference sequence). CDR3 length equals 16 residues. Losses at the gene ends were 5 bases for V and 5 bases for J; bases not matched to a gene: 13. This CDR3 reads CASSGTGGLVIDTQYF. The CDR3 DNA reads TGTGCCAGCAGCGGAACCGGGGGGTTGGTGATAGATACGCAGTATTTT.

The rearrangement links TRBV28 to TRBJ1-1; a possible D gene is TRBD1 (5 bases). Germline CDR1 and CDR2: MDHEN and SYDVKM. This CDR3 comprises 15 residues. Trimming pared 0 bases from V and 0 bases from J, leaving 8 bases between. CDR3: CASSLWGGVNTEAFF. CDR3 DNA: TGTGCCAGCAGTTTATGGGGGGGGGTGAACACTGAAGCTTTCTTT.

With respect to this clone: The same CDR3 can be traced to other DNA sequences in this sample. The chain combines TRBV14 with TRBJ1-5; D unresolved. The CDR3 extends over 13 amino acids. Germline CDR1 reads SGHDN; CDR2 reads FVKESK. Trimming stripped 1 base from V and 7 bases from J, with 8 bases between. CDR3 residues: CASSQGGAQPQHF. The CDR3, as DNA: TGTGCCAGCAGCCAAGGGGGAGCCCAGCCCCAGCATTTT.

The chain employs TRBV18 and TRBJ2-7, with D unclear. The V gene lost 5 bases and the J gene lost 5 bases, with 16 bases spanning the gap. The CDR3 runs 14 residues. Germline V gene data show CDR1 as KGHSH and CDR2 as LQKENI. The CDR3 loop is CASSSAREVDEQYF. CDR3 sequence (DNA): TGTGCCAGCTCATCGGCTAGAGAGGTCGACGAGCAGTACTTC.

V is TRBV7-2 and J is TRBJ2-2; 8 bases align to TRBD1. With V trimmed by 8 bases and J by 6 bases, 11 bases remained unmatched. The CDR3 length is 15 residues. Germline V gene sequence: CDR1 SGHTA, CDR2 FQGNSA. CDR3 loop: CASWGTQGASGELFF. The CDR3, as DNA: TGTGCCAGCTGGGGGACTCAGGGGGCGTCCGGGGAGCTGTTTTTT.

The chain uses TRBV6-2 or TRBV6-3 and TRBJ1-6; possibly TRBD1 for D (5 bases). The CDR3 length is 13 residues. Per germline, CDR1 MNHEY and CDR2 SVGEGT. Trimming cost V 2 bases and J 8 bases, with 7 bases left between them. The CDR3 DNA sequence: TGTGCCAGCAGTTACGGGGCTCATTCACCCCTCCACTTT. It translates to CASSYGAHSPLHF.

The table lists this clone with a few counts. This chain connects TRBV5-1 to TRBJ1-6; 7 positions match TRBD1. J was trimmed by 0 bases and V by 4 bases; bases with no gene match: 4. Germline CDR1 is SGHRS and CDR2 is YFSETQ. CDR3 length: 16 residues. The CDR3 sequence is CASSVTGDSYNSPLHF. CDR3 nucleotide sequence: TGCGCCAGCAGCGTTACAGGGGACTCCTATAATTCACCCCTCCACTTT. The variable domain in full, with the rest retrieved from reference TRBV5-1 and TRBJ1-6, is KAGVTQTPRYLIKTRGQQVTLSCSPISGHRSVSWYQQTPGQGLQFLFEYFSETQRNKGNFPGRFSGRQFSNSRSEMNVSTLELGDSALYLCASSVTGDSYNSPLHFGNGTRLTVT.

This chain uses TRBV5-1 with TRBJ2-2, with a weak D call TRBD1 (6 bases). The germline V gene encodes CDR1 SGHRS and CDR2 YFSETQ. The germline V and J ends were trimmed by 3 bases and 5 bases, with 11 bases remaining between them. CDR3 length equals 14 residues. CDR3 region: CASSSAQGTGELFF. CDR3 DNA sequence: TGCGCCAGCAGCTCTGCGCAGGGGACCGGGGAGCTGTTTTTT.

The gene calls are TRBV12-3 or TRBV12-4 and TRBJ2-7; the D gene is possibly TRBD2 (6 bases). CDR3 length: 13 residues. Trimming removed 8 bases from V and 6 bases from J, with 17 bases in between. CDR3 region: CASARGVGGEQYF. The CDR3 region has the DNA TGTGCCAGCGCGAGGGGCGTCGGGGGCGAGCAGTACTTC.

The CDR3 here is CASSPVTSGGYNEQFF. CDR3 bases: TGTGCCAGCTCACCGGTCACTAGCGGGGGTTACAATGAGCAGTTCTTC. This chain uses TRBV18 with TRBJ2-1; 11 positions agree with TRBD2. CDR1 is KGHSH and CDR2 is LQKENI in the germline V gene. Trimming at V came to 3 bases and at J to 4 bases, leaving 5 bases not matched to a gene. There are 16 residues in the CDR3.

The CDR3 coding sequence is TGCGCCAGCAGTTCACAGTGGGATAGCGGGGGGGCCCCAGGGAGCGATGAGCAGTTCTTC. Its translation is CASSSQWDSGGAPGSDEQFF. The V gene is TRBV10-1, the J gene TRBJ2-1, with 11 nucleotides matching TRBD2. The V segment lost 5 bases and the J segment 8 bases; nucleotides outside the gene matches: 23. Germline CDR1 WNHNN, CDR2 SYGVQD (reference sequence). This CDR3 has 20 amino acids.

This clone was recorded a few times. V gene TRBV7-3 combines with J gene TRBJ2-2; D not resolved. CDR1 SGHTA and CDR2 FQGTGA come from the germline V gene. The CDR3 is 13 amino acids. The V and J ends lost 5 bases and 0 bases respectively, with 4 bases between them. The DNA for the CDR3 is TGTGCCAGCAGCCTATCGAACACCGGGGAGCTGTTTTTT. As protein: CASSLSNTGELFF.

V is TRBV5-1 and J is TRBJ1-5; 7 bases line up with TRBD1. Per germline, CDR1 SGHRS and CDR2 YFSETQ. The CDR3 covers 13 residues. The J segment lost 6 bases and the V segment lost 4 bases, leaving 4 bases of the junction unmatched. The DNA for the CDR3 is TGCGCCAGCAGCATTGCAGGGGGTCAGCCCCAGCATTTT. The encoded protein is CASSIAGGQPQHF. Combining the CDR3 with reference TRBV5-1 and TRBJ1-5 gives the whole variable domain KAGVTQTPRYLIKTRGQQVTLSCSPISGHRSVSWYQQTPGQGLQFLFEYFSETQRNKGNFPGRFSGRQFSNSRSEMNVSTLELGDSALYLCASSIAGGQPQHFGDGTRLSIL.

The sample holds one count of this clone. The chain couples TRBV10-3 to TRBJ1-1, with D perhaps matching TRBD1 (6 bases). V was pared by 4 bases and J by 5 bases, with 14 bases between. The CDR3 has 14 amino acids. Per the germline V gene, CDR1 is ENHRY and CDR2 is SYGVKD. CDR3 region: CAISVQGKGTEAFF. CDR3 coding DNA: TGTGCCATCAGTGTCCAGGGGAAAGGAACTGAAGCTTTCTTT.

The sample holds a few counts of this clone. The gene calls are TRBV12-3 or TRBV12-4 and TRBJ1-1, with no clear D. The length of the CDR3 is 13 residues. Trimming left V 7 bases short and J 5 bases short, with 14 bases between. The CDR3 loop is CASTRSVWTEAFF. CDR3 nucleotide sequence: TGTGCCAGCACGAGGAGCGTCTGGACTGAAGCTTTCTTT.

The CDR3 spells CASSIGTSGGGTSTDTQYF. CDR3 DNA: TGTGCCAGCAGCATCGGGACTAGCGGGGGGGGGACTAGCACAGATACGCAGTATTTT. The chain links TRBV5-4 to TRBJ2-3; 16 bases align to TRBD2. Germline V CDR1 and CDR2: SGHNT, YYREEE (reference sequence). The CDR3 length is 19 residues. The J segment lost 0 bases and the V segment lost 4 bases, leaving 8 bases of the junction unmatched. Supplemented by reference TRBV5-4 and TRBJ2-3, the full variable domain reads ETGVTQSPTHLIKTRGQQVTLRCSSQSGHNTVSWYQQALGQGPQFIFQYYREEENGRGNFPPRFSGLQFPNYSSELNVNALELDDSALYLCASSIGTSGGGTSTDTQYFGPGTRLTVL.

This clone occurred a few times. The chain recombines TRBV19 with TRBJ1-5; D call uncertain. The CDR3 has 14 residues. Trimming left V 3 bases short and J 0 bases short, with 6 bases between. Germline V lookup: CDR1 LNHDA, CDR2 SQIVND (reference sequence). The CDR3 reads CASSIPYSNQPQHF. CDR3 bases: TGTGCCAGTAGTATCCCGTATAGCAATCAGCCCCAGCATTTT. The whole variable domain, remainder taken from reference TRBV19 and TRBJ1-5, is DGGITQSPKYLFRKEGQNVTLSCEQNLNHDAMYWYRQDPGQGLRLIYYSQIVNDFQKGDIAEGYSVSREKKESFPLTVTSAQKNPTAFYLCASSIPYSNQPQHFGDGTRLSIL.

At least ten counts were recorded for this clone. The chain joins TRBV30 to TRBJ1-3; no reliable D call. The CDR3 is 15 residues long. Trimming removed 6 bases from V and 1 base from J, with 16 bases in between. Germline CDR1 and CDR2: GTSNPN and SVGIG (reference sequence). CDR3 nucleotides: TGTGCCTGCGGGGTTCAATGGACTTCTGGAAACACCATATATTTT. Its translation: CACGVQWTSGNTIYF. Using reference TRBV30 and TRBJ1-3 for the parts outside the CDR3, the full variable domain is SQTIHQWPATLVQPVGSPLSLECTVEGTSNPNLYWYRQAAGRGLQLLFYSVGIGQISSEVPQNLSASRPQDRQFILSSKKLLLSDSGFYLCACGVQWTSGNTIYFGEGSWLTVV.

Of note for this clone: Relative to the germline gene, one junction end is altered; a read error may explain this. This chain links TRBV14 with TRBJ2-3, with D possibly being TRBD2 (5 bases). The CDR3 has 13 amino acids. From germline, CDR1 is SGHDN and CDR2 FVKESK. CDR3 coding DNA: TGTGCCAGCAGCGAAGAACGGGGAGATACGCAGTATTTT. It translates to CASSEERGDTQYF.

This clone counts as medium-sized. The chain couples TRBV2 to TRBJ1-4; no definite D call. V was pared by 3 bases and J by 12 bases, with 8 bases between. The germline gives CDR1 SNHLY, CDR2 FYNNEI. This CDR3 spans 11 amino acids. DNA of the CDR3: TGTGCCAGCAGTGAGACACCACAACTGTTTTTT. Its protein is CASSETPQLFF.

V and J are TRBV4-2 and TRBJ1-1; tentative D call: TRBD1 (5 bases). Germline assignment: CDR1 LGHNA and CDR2 YNFKEQ. This CDR3 has 15 residues. Trimming removed 0 bases from V and 0 bases from J, with 8 bases in between. The CDR3 spells CASSQEGVMNTEAFF. CDR3 DNA sequence: TGTGCCAGCAGCCAAGAAGGGGTCATGAACACTGAAGCTTTCTTT.

The chain carries TRBV10-1 and TRBJ1-2; 8 bases are shared with TRBD1. Looked up from germline, CDR1 is WNHNN and CDR2 is SYGVQD (reference sequence). This CDR3 comprises 12 residues. With 4 bases clipped from V and 7 bases from J, the junction kept 2 bases outside the gene matches. In DNA, the CDR3 is TGCGCCAGCAGTGCAGGACAGGGTGGCTACACCTTC. Amino acids: CASSAGQGGYTF.

The chain is built from TRBV18 and TRBJ1-1, with 12 positions matching TRBD1. J was trimmed by 3 bases and V by 3 bases; bases with no gene match: 2. There are 15 residues in the CDR3. CDR1 KGHSH and CDR2 LQKENI come from the germline V gene. This CDR3 reads CASSPGTGGDTEAFF. CDR3 bases: TGTGCCAGCTCACCCGGGACAGGGGGCGACACTGAAGCTTTCTTT. Together with reference TRBV18 and TRBJ1-1, the CDR3 gives the full variable domain: NAGVMQNPRHLVRRRGQEARLRCSPMKGHSHVYWYRQLPEEGLKFMVYLQKENIIDESGMPKERFSAEFPKEGPSILRIQQVVRGDSAAYFCASSPGTGGDTEAFFGQGTRLTVV.

This chain uses TRBV19 with TRBJ2-3; perhaps TRBD2 as D (6 bases). Trimming removed 6 bases at V and 2 bases at J, with 15 bases between. Germline loops: CDR1 LNHDA, CDR2 SQIVND (reference sequence). This CDR3 region has 15 residues. DNA of the CDR3: TGTGCCAGTAGGTGGGTAGCGGCCCACACAGATACGCAGTATTTT. Translation: CASRWVAAHTDTQYF.

The V gene is TRBV19, the J gene TRBJ2-3, with TRBD1 identical over 9 bases. This CDR3 comprises 15 residues. The germline V gene encodes CDR1 LNHDA and CDR2 SQIVND (reference sequence). Unmatched junction bases numbered 11, after V lost 3 bases and J lost 10 bases. The CDR3, as DNA: TGTGCCAGTAGTATCAGGACAGGGGAAGGAAAGGCGCAGTATTTT. The encoded protein is CASSIRTGEGKAQYF. The whole variable domain, filled in from reference TRBV19 and TRBJ2-3, reads DGGITQSPKYLFRKEGQNVTLSCEQNLNHDAMYWYRQDPGQGLRLIYYSQIVNDFQKGDIAEGYSVSREKKESFPLTVTSAQKNPTAFYLCASSIRTGEGKAQYFGPGTRLTVL.

This chain links TRBV7-9 with TRBJ2-2; 7 bases are shared with TRBD1. The CDR3 is 15 residues long. CDR1 and CDR2 from the germline V gene are SEHNR and FQNEAQ (reference sequence). The ends lost 1 base at V and 10 bases at J; junction bases unmatched: 9. CDR3 nucleotides: TGTGCCAGCAGCTTAGGAAAGCCAGGGGGTGAGGAGCTGTTTTTT. Translation gives CASSLGKPGGEELFF.

The rearrangement joins TRBV7-3 to TRBJ2-3, with D unresolved. The CDR3 length is 16 residues. Per the germline V gene, CDR1 is SGHTA and CDR2 is FQGTGA. V dropped 0 bases and J dropped 5 bases, with 15 bases sitting between them. Here the CDR3 DNA reads TGTGCCAGCAGCTTAACCCCCCGGCCCGCGGAAGATACGCAGTATTTT. Protein sequence: CASSLTPRPAEDTQYF.

This rearrangement joins TRBV15 to TRBJ2-5, with D possibly TRBD1 on 5 matching bases. Germline CDR1 is LNHNV and CDR2 is YYDKDF (reference sequence). CDR3 length: 15 amino acids. Trimming cost V 4 bases and J 2 bases, with 14 bases left between them. The CDR3 loop is CATSTQHQGQETQYF. In DNA, the CDR3 is TGTGCCACCAGCACCCAACATCAGGGACAAGAGACCCAGTACTTC. The variable domain in full, completed from reference TRBV15 and TRBJ2-5, reads DAMVIQNPRYQVTQFGKPVTLSCSQTLNHNVMYWYQQKSSQAPKLLFHYYDKDFNNEADTPDNFQSRRPNTSFCFLDIRSPGLGDTAMYLCATSTQHQGQETQYFGPGTRLLVL.

The rearrangement links TRBV6-5 to TRBJ2-1, with TRBD2 as a possible D gene (5 bases). The germline gives CDR1 MNHEY, CDR2 SVGAGI. This CDR3 region has 13 residues. Trimming stripped 2 bases from V and 6 bases from J, with 8 bases between. CDR3 nucleotides: TGTGCCAGCAGTTACGGAGCGGTCAATGAGCAGTTCTTC. It encodes CASSYGAVNEQFF.